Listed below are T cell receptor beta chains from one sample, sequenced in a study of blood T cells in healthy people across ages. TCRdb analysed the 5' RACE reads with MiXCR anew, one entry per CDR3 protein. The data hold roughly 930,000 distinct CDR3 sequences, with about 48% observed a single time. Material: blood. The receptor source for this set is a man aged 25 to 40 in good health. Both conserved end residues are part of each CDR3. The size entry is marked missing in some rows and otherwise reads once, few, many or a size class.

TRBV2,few,CASRLRGNNQPQHF
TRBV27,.,CASSLLRPRQGTHYEQYF
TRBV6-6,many,CASSPPSAGGTDTQYF
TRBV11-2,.,CASRPDQETQYF
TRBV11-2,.,CASSLEAGDMDTQYF
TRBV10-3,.,CAISVGGGFGRNTKAFF
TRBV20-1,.,CSAGGAGGGQPQHF
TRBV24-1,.,CATSDRGHPNQPQHF
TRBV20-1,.,CSARVGLAGSLYNEQFF
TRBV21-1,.,CASSKGLRNSPLHF
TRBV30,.,CAWSRFGSGSTDTQYF
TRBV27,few,CASSIGTTGNYGYTF
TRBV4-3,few,CASSQDLTPGGTQYF
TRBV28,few,CASSPPGDNEQFF
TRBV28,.,CASSEGTGVLYGYTF
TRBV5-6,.,CASSRSGTSDYEQFF
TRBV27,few,CASRLSGVFNTQYF